This T cell receptor (beta chain) came from a study of blood T cell repertoires in COVID-19. Study-level information: The analysed material was cDNA or gDNA that came from T cells, B-cell-depleted T cells, or PBMCs.

As handled by the study authors: It was from reference gene primer amplification that nucleated cell counts were estimated. Produced via immunoSEQ multiplex PCR; TCRdb's table is partial and in-frame only. V and J calls plus clone size are reproduced from that table; the DNA served to infer D and trimming. The data hold about 260,000 clones, with 88% observed a single time. Trimming took 0 bases from V and 0 from J, leaving 10 bases between them. Germline loops: CDR1 SGHNT, CDR2 YYREEE (reference sequence). The CDR3 length is 16 residues. A word on this clone: At the DNA level, this CDR3 is encoded by other sequences in the same sample as well.

Sequencing used peripheral blood. The V call is TRBV5-4, the J call TRBJ2-1, with a weak D call TRBD2 (5 bases). The TCR was taken from a woman aged 25 to 39 with COVID-19, enrolled during active disease. The CDR3 region is CASSLVGGSSYNEQFF. The CDR3, as DNA: TGTGCCAGCAGCTTGGTTGGTGGGAGCTCCTACAATGAGCAGTTCTTC.